This T cell receptor beta chain originates from a study of blood T cell repertoires in COVID-19. Study-wide background: Sites in the United States, Italy and Spain provided acute and convalescent COVID-19 samples. T cells, B-cell-depleted T cells, or PBMCs supplied cDNA or gDNA.

In the original processing: Amplified reference gene primers provided the basis for estimating nucleated cell counts. TCRdb's table, derived via immunoSEQ multiplex PCR, lists solely in-frame clones and lacks some. For V, J and clone size, that table is used; D and trimming come from the DNA. The sample includes around 250,000 clones, roughly 80% of them seen just once. This clone was seen more than once but under ten times. Trimming took 0 bases from V and 3 from J, leaving 11 bases between them. CDR3 length: 15 residues. The germline gives CDR1 LGHNA, CDR2 YNFKEQ. The chain carries TRBV4-2 and TRBJ1-1, with no clear D. The origin of this receptor is a man aged 45-60 years with active or convalescent COVID-19. Sequenced material: peripheral blood. The CDR3 DNA is TGTGCCAGCAGCCAAGAAAGTCGCAGGCACACTGAAGCTTTCTTT. It is translated as CASSQESRRHTEAFF.